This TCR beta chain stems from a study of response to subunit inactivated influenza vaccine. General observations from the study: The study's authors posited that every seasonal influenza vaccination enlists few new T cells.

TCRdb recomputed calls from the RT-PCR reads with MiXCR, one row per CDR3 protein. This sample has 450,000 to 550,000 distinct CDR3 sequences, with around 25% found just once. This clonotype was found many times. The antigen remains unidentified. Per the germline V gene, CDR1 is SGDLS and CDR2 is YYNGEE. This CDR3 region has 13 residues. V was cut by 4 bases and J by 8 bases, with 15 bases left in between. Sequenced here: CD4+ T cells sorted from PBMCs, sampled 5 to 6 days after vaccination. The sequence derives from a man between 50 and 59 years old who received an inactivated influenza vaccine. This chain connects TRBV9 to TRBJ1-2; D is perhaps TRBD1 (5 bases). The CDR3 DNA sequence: TGTGCCAGCAGCCCGGGGGGGAGATCCGGCTACACCTTC. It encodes CASSPGGRSGYTF.